The sequence of this T cell receptor beta chain was determined in a study of post-analysis software for immune sequencing data. Study-level findings and limits: Higher frequency in patients than in controls was seen for about five TRBV segments, with TRBV5-6, TRBV5-1 and TRBV20-1 among them. Under F measure analysis, samples from one preparation batch co-clustered strongly.

The CDR3 numbers 14 amino acids, ends counted. Notes on this clonotype: What it recognizes is unknown. The limits of the CDR3 on the DNA are not certain, so only TCRdb's listed CDR3 is given.

The authors incorporated unique molecular identifiers into the TCR beta cDNA libraries. Each CDR3 protein gets one entry after TCRdb re-called the PCR reads with MiXCR. The sample records hundreds of thousands of distinct CDR3 sequences, roughly 29% being singletons. Sequenced material: blood. This chain uses TRBV12-3 or TRBV12-4 with TRBJ2-3; TRBD2, as called in the table, went unchecked against the DNA. The receptor's source is a girl aged 5 to 17 with multiple sclerosis. This CDR3 reads CASILASGTDTQYF.